These 28 T cell receptor beta chains were all obtained from the same sample, sequenced in a study of T cell responses to AZD1222 COVID-19 vaccine. The repertoire was sequenced with immunoSEQ multiplex PCR; TCRdb's copy has only in-frame clones and lacks some. Of about 130,000 clones detected, over 75% appear once; the ten largest clones hold roughly 8.7%. Source: peripheral blood, taken 28 days after the second dose of the MenACWY control vaccine. These receptors were obtained from an adult who received the MenACWY meningococcal vaccine as a control.

V is TRBV5-8 and J is TRBJ1-3; a possible D gene is TRBD1 (6 bases). Trimming left V 4 bases short and J 9 bases short, with 20 bases between. Germline V gene sequence: CDR1 SGHTS, CDR2 YDEGEE. The CDR3 extends over 15 amino acids. The CDR3 region has the DNA TGTGCCAGCAGCGGGCCCCCACAGGGCCGGAGCACCATATATTTT. Its translation is CASSGPPQGRSTIYF.

This chain uses TRBV5-1 with TRBJ1-6; maybe TRBD1 (5 bases). V lost 3 bases and J 13 bases, leaving 14 bases between the germline ends. The germline V gene encodes CDR1 SGHRS and CDR2 YFSETQ. CDR3 length equals 13 residues. CDR3 coding DNA: TGCGCCAGCAGCTCCCCCGGGGGGTCGCCCCTCCACTTT. Its protein product is CASSSPGGSPLHF.

J is TRBJ2-5 and V is TRBV6-1, with 9 bases aligning to TRBD1. The CDR3 is 14 residues long. Germline V lookup: CDR1 MNHNS, CDR2 SASEGT. V was pared by 2 bases and J by 5 bases, with 3 bases of the junction left unmatched. In DNA, the CDR3 is TGTGCCAGCAGTGAAAACAGGGGGCAGGAGACCCAGTACTTC. Its translation: CASSENRGQETQYF.

This chain links TRBV29-1 with TRBJ1-2; D not resolved. V shed 4 bases and J shed 6 bases, with 9 bases lying between them. The CDR3 consists of 11 residues. Germline CDR1 reads SQVTM; CDR2 reads ANQGSEA. Written as DNA, the CDR3 is TGCAGCGTTGCCCCCATAGATGGCTACACCTTC. Protein product: CSVAPIDGYTF. The whole variable domain, remainder taken from reference TRBV29-1 and TRBJ1-2, is SAVISQKPSRDICQRGTSLTIQCQVDSQVTMMFWYRQQPGQSLTLIATANQGSEATYESGFVIDKFPISRPNLTFSTLTVSNMSPEDSSIYLCSVAPIDGYTFGSGTRLTVV.

V gene TRBV5-1 combines with J gene TRBJ1-4; D unclear. Germline-derived CDR1 and CDR2 are SGHRS and YFSETQ. The CDR3 totals 14 residues. The V gene lost 0 bases and the J gene lost 4 bases, with 7 bases spanning the gap. Here the CDR3 reads CASSLAVGNEKLFF. CDR3 sequence (DNA): TGCGCCAGCAGCTTGGCGGTTGGTAATGAAAAACTGTTTTTT.

The CDR3 DNA follows: TGCGCCAGCACCCTTTCGGCAGGCCTCCAAGAGACCCAGTACTTC. This gives the protein CASTLSAGLQETQYF. The V and J genes are TRBV5-1 and TRBJ2-5, with D unresolved. V lost 6 bases, J lost 1 base, and 16 bases lay in between. The CDR3 is 15 residues long. Germline V gives CDR1 SGHRS, CDR2 YFSETQ.

This clone was recorded once. The V and J genes are TRBV3-1 (or the pseudogene TRBV3-2) and TRBJ2-3; 9 positions agree with TRBD2. The CDR3 runs to 17 residues. The V gene's germline CDR1 is LGHDT and CDR2 YNNKEL (reference sequence). J gave up 0 bases and V 2 bases, and 6 bases lay outside the gene matches. The CDR3 is CASSQKAGLASTDTQYF. CDR3 coding DNA: TGTGCCAGCAGCCAAAAAGCGGGACTAGCTAGCACAGATACGCAGTATTTT.

This clone was picked up one time. The V and J genes are TRBV2 and TRBJ1-4; D uncertain. The length of the CDR3 is 11 residues. The germline V and J ends were trimmed by 6 bases and 8 bases, with 7 bases remaining between them. Germline V gene sequence: CDR1 SNHLY, CDR2 FYNNEI. The CDR3 bases are TGTGCCAGCAGCCGGGAGGAAAAACTGTTTTTT. Its translation is CASSREEKLFF.

The chain combines TRBV6-5 with TRBJ2-7; possible D gene TRBD1, 5 bases. Germline lookup yields CDR1 MNHEY and CDR2 SVGAGI. The CDR3 runs to 14 residues. V was cut by 2 bases and J by 3 bases, with 11 bases left in between. The CDR3: CASSYAQGHYEQYF. In DNA, the CDR3 is TGTGCCAGCAGTTACGCCCAGGGTCACTACGAGCAGTACTTC.

CDR3 nucleotides: TGTGCCAGCAGTAAACAAAACTCTGGAAACACCATATATTTT. Protein: CASSKQNSGNTIYF. This chain joins TRBV6-5 and TRBJ1-3; D is undetermined. Trimming cost V 5 bases and J 0 bases, with 8 bases left between them. This CDR3 contains 14 residues. Germline values: CDR1 MNHEY, CDR2 SVGAGI.

V is TRBV11-3 and J is TRBJ2-7, with D possibly matching TRBD2 (7 bases). The germline V gene has CDR1 SGHNT and CDR2 YENEEA. The CDR3 runs to 17 residues. Trimming removed 0 bases at V and 5 bases at J, with 20 bases between. CDR3 sequence: CASSLDHGVGGRNEQYF. In nucleotides, the CDR3 is TGTGCCAGCAGCTTAGATCACGGGGTCGGGGGGCGAAACGAGCAGTACTTC.

The chain joins TRBV28 to TRBJ2-3; TRBD2 agrees at 10 bases. Germline CDR1 is MDHEN and CDR2 is SYDVKM. The length of the CDR3 is 17 residues. V lost 1 base and J lost 3; bases outside the gene matches: 7. CDR3 sequence reads: CASSLLSGGAKTDTQYF. In DNA, the CDR3 is TGTGCCAGCAGTTTATTGAGCGGGGGGGCCAAAACAGATACGCAGTATTTT.

The chain links TRBV30 to TRBJ1-2, with D possibly matching TRBD1 (6 bases). Per the germline V gene, CDR1 is GTSNPN and CDR2 is SVGIG (reference sequence). CDR3 length: 14 amino acids. V was pared by 0 bases and J by 6 bases, with 14 bases between. The CDR3 spells CAWSVLIAGDGYTF. For the CDR3, the DNA is TGTGCCTGGAGTGTATTAATAGCAGGGGATGGCTACACCTTC.

The chain carries TRBV14 and TRBJ1-1, with 11 bases aligning to TRBD1. The CDR3 consists of 17 residues. The germline CDR1 and CDR2 sequences are SGHDN and FVKESK. V was pared by 1 base and J by 2 bases, with 6 bases of the junction left unmatched. The CDR3 here is CASSQGRTGGFNTEAFF. CDR3 coding DNA: TGTGCCAGCAGCCAAGGGCGGACAGGGGGCTTTAACACTGAAGCTTTCTTT.

This clone was observed a handful of times. The chain carries TRBV10-2 and TRBJ2-5; 8 bases are shared with TRBD2. CDR1 and CDR2 (germline): WSHSY, SAAADI. The CDR3 loop spans 13 amino acids. With V trimmed by 4 bases and J by 7 bases, 5 bases remained unmatched. CDR3 in DNA: TGCGCCAGCAGTGGGACTAGCCCAGGGACCCAGTACTTC. The encoded protein is CASSGTSPGTQYF.

This sequence joins TRBV5-4 and TRBJ1-4; perhaps TRBD1 as D (5 bases). From germline, CDR1 is SGHNT and CDR2 YYREEE (reference sequence). The CDR3 is 14 amino acids. Between the trimmed V and J ends, which lost 0 bases and 6 bases, there was a span of 9 bases. The CDR3, as DNA: TGTGCCAGCAGCTTGGGTGGGGGAGATGAAAAACTGTTTTTT. Its protein product is CASSLGGGDEKLFF.

This clone was recorded only once. The chain joins TRBV3-1 (or the pseudogene TRBV3-2) to TRBJ1-4; D remains unclear. Germline V gene sequence: CDR1 LGHDT, CDR2 YNNKEL (reference sequence). The CDR3 loop spans 16 amino acids. V lost 2 bases and J lost 0, with 10 bases in between. The CDR3 DNA follows: TGTGCCAGCAGCCAAAGAGTCCCAACAACTAATGAAAAACTGTTTTTT. The encoded protein is CASSQRVPTTNEKLFF.

The chain combines TRBV27 with TRBJ1-4; no clear D. The length of the CDR3 is 14 residues. V lost 3 bases to trimming and J lost 2 bases, with 7 bases between them. The germline CDR1 and CDR2 sequences are MNHEY and SMNVEV (reference sequence). The CDR3 protein is CASSFRPTNEKLFF. The CDR3 nucleotides read TGTGCCAGCAGTTTCAGGCCCACTAATGAAAAACTGTTTTTT.

The rearrangement joins TRBV5-1 to TRBJ1-5; no clear D gene. The V and J ends lost 5 bases and 8 bases respectively, with 20 bases between them. Germline CDR1 reads SGHRS; CDR2 reads YFSETQ. The CDR3 runs to 15 residues. CDR3 DNA sequence: TGCGCCAGCAGTGTGTTTTGGGTTCCAGGTGAGCCCCAGCATTTT. This codes for CASSVFWVPGEPQHF.

This rearrangement joins TRBV7-9 to TRBJ2-3; possibly TRBD1 or TRBD2 for D (5 bases each). This CDR3 is built from 15 residues. Trimming left V 5 bases short and J 2 bases short, with 14 bases between. Germline V gene data show CDR1 as SEHNR and CDR2 as FQNEAQ (reference sequence). In nucleotides, the CDR3 is TGTGCCAGCAGCGGTTGGGACCGAGACACAGATACGCAGTATTTT. Its protein product is CASSGWDRDTDTQYF.

The genes are TRBV2 and TRBJ1-6; 8 positions agree with TRBD1. The CDR3 spans 15 residues. V lost 5 bases and J lost 10; bases outside the gene matches: 10. Germline CDR1 reads SNHLY; CDR2 reads FYNNEI. CDR3: CASSSRTGKDSPLHF. CDR3 DNA: TGTGCCAGCAGTTCTCGGACAGGGAAAGACTCACCCCTCCACTTT.

The V call is TRBV15, the J call TRBJ2-5; D may be TRBD2 (6 bases). The V gene's germline CDR1 is LNHNV and CDR2 YYDKDF (reference sequence). V shed 2 bases and J shed 4 bases, with 8 bases lying between them. CDR3 size: 13 residues. For the CDR3, the DNA is TGTGCCACCAGCAGACAGGGAGGAGAGACCCAGTACTTC. As protein: CATSRQGGETQYF. Filled out from reference TRBV15 and TRBJ2-5, the complete variable domain reads DAMVIQNPRYQVTQFGKPVTLSCSQTLNHNVMYWYQQKSSQAPKLLFHYYDKDFNNEADTPDNFQSRRPNTSFCFLDIRSPGLGDTAMYLCATSRQGGETQYFGPGTRLLVL.

The J gene is TRBJ2-6, the V gene TRBV5-1, with a weak D call TRBD1 (5 bases). The CDR3 extends over 16 amino acids. Germline CDR1 reads SGHRS; CDR2 reads YFSETQ. V shed 1 base and J shed 3 bases, with 11 bases lying between them. The CDR3, as DNA: TGCGCCAGCAGCTTGCAGGGCCTAGGTGGGGCCAACGTCCTGACTTTC. It specifies CASSLQGLGGANVLTF.

This chain uses TRBV5-1 with TRBJ1-1; tentatively, D is TRBD1 (6 bases). CDR3 length: 15 amino acids. Germline V gives CDR1 SGHRS, CDR2 YFSETQ. Trimming removed 2 bases at V and 5 bases at J, with 16 bases between. The CDR3 sequence: CASSFSGTTVTEAFF. CDR3 bases: TGCGCCAGCAGCTTTTCCGGGACAACGGTGACTGAAGCTTTCTTT.

The chain is built from TRBV30 and TRBJ2-7; 10 nucleotides agree with TRBD2. There are 16 residues in the CDR3. The germline V gene has CDR1 GTSNPN and CDR2 SVGIG (reference sequence). Losses at the gene ends were 0 bases for V and 0 bases for J; bases not matched to a gene: 5. The DNA of the CDR3 is TGTGCCTGGAGTGTACCATGGACTAGCGGCTCCTACGAGCAGTACTTC. Its translation is CAWSVPWTSGSYEQYF.

The rearrangement links TRBV14 to TRBJ1-2; TRBD1 matches at 7 bases. V gave up 4 bases and J gave up 8 bases; unmatched junction bases: 7. The germline V gene has CDR1 SGHDN and CDR2 FVKESK. This CDR3 is built from 13 residues. DNA of the CDR3: TGTGCCAGCAGCCCCCACAGGGGAAACGGCTACACCTTC. The encoded protein is CASSPHRGNGYTF.

The rearrangement uses TRBV6-5 and TRBJ2-1; TRBD2 agrees at 10 bases. Germline-derived CDR1 and CDR2 are MNHEY and SVGAGI. V dropped 6 bases and J dropped 3; count of bases not matched to a gene: 5. The CDR3 extends over 15 amino acids. The CDR3 here is CASRASSGSYNEQFF. As DNA, the CDR3 is TGTGCCAGCAGGGCGTCTAGCGGGAGCTACAATGAGCAGTTCTTC.

The gene calls are TRBV5-1 and TRBJ2-7; 9 positions match TRBD2. This CDR3 comprises 14 residues. Germline CDR1 and CDR2: SGHRS and YFSETQ. V lost 1 base, J lost 6 bases, and 5 bases stayed unmatched. Here the CDR3 DNA reads TGCGCCAGCAGCTTGCCTAGCGGGGCGCTCGAGCAGTACGTC. Translated: CASSLPSGALEQYV.